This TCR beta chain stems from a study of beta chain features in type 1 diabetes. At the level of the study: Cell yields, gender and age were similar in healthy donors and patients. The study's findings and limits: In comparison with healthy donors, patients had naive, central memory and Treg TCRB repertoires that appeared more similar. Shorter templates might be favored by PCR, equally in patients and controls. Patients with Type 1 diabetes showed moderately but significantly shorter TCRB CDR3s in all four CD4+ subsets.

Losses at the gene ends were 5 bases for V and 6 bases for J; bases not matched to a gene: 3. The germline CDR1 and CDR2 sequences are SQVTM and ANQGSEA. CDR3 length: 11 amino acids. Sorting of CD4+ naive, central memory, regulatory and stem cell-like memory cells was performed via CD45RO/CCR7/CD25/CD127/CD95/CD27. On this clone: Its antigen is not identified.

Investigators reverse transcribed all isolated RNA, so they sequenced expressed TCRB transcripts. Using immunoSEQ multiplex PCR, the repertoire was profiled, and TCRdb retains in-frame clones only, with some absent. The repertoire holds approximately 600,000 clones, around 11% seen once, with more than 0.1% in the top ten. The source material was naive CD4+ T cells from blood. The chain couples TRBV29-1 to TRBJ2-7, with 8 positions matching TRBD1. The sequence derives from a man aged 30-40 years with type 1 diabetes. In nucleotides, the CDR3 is TGCAGCGTTTCCGGACAGGGCGAGCAGTACTTC. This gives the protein CSVSGQGEQYF.